This T cell receptor (beta chain) derives from a study of cytomegalovirus exposure and HLA in healthy donors. 60 Vbeta and 13 Jbeta primers were used in PCR. Assay used: immunoSEQ multiplex PCR; TCRdb lists only in-frame clones, some missing. Of approximately 150,000 clones listed, 80% are singletons. Germline V gene lookup returns CDR1 MNHEY and CDR2 SVGAGI. The V end was cut by 5 bases, the J end by 1 base, with 12 bases between. The CDR3 has 15 residues. This chain uses TRBV6-5 with TRBJ1-5, with D possibly matching TRBD1 (6 bases). This TCR was recovered from a middle-aged woman in good health and CMV-seronegative. The material sequenced was PBMCs. The DNA of the CDR3 is TGTGCCAGCAGTACCAGGGGTCTAAGCAATCAGCCCCAGCATTTT. Protein sequence: CASSTRGLSNQPQHF.